This entry lists 29 T cell receptor beta chains sequenced from one sample in a study of post-analysis software for immune sequencing data. Study-level points and caveats: Controls showed lower frequencies than patients for roughly five TRBV segments, and TRBV5-6, TRBV5-1 and TRBV20-1 were among these.

These receptors have no known antigen. Built from TCR beta cDNA, the libraries had unique molecular identifiers in them. TCRdb called the PCR reads again in MiXCR, with one record for every CDR3 protein. In the table there are 600,000 to 700,000 distinct CDR3 sequences, 59% of which are singletons. The sequencing sample was made of blood. These TCRs come from a girl aged 2-10 years with multiple sclerosis.

This clonotype was seen more than once but under ten times. This chain joins TRBV10-1 and TRBJ2-3; 9 bases fit TRBD2. V lost 2 bases and J lost 4; bases outside the gene matches: 4. The germline V gene has CDR1 WNHNN and CDR2 SYGVQD (reference sequence). CDR3 size: 15 residues. The CDR3 loop is CASSEQREDADTQYF. The DNA for the CDR3 is TGCGCCAGCAGTGAGCAGCGGGAGGATGCAGATACGCAGTATTTT.

This clonotype was detected only a few times. The gene calls are TRBV7-9 and TRBJ1-2; unclear D gene. The CDR3 is made up of 13 amino acids. V dropped 4 bases and J dropped 5 bases, with 11 bases sitting between them. From germline, CDR1 is SEHNR and CDR2 FQNEAQ (reference sequence). As DNA, the CDR3 is TGTGCCAGCAGCTCCTATGGACTATATGGCTACACCTTC. Translation: CASSSYGLYGYTF.

The chain has TRBV2 and TRBJ2-6, with TRBD1 matching over 8 bases. V gave up 3 bases and J gave up 3 bases; unmatched junction bases: 7. The CDR3 is 17 amino acids. Germline-derived CDR1 and CDR2 are SNHLY and FYNNEI. The CDR3 sequence is CASSDPSTGDGANVLTF. The DNA for the CDR3 is TGTGCCAGCAGTGACCCCTCGACAGGGGATGGGGCCAACGTCCTGACTTTC. Variable domain in full (rest from reference TRBV2 and TRBJ2-6): EPEVTQTPSHQVTQMGQEVILRCVPISNHLYFYWYRQILGQKVEFLVSFYNNEISEKSEIFDDQFSVERPDGSNFTLKIRSTKLEDSAMYFCASSDPSTGDGANVLTFGAGSRLTVL.

This chain joins TRBV10-3 and TRBJ2-1, with TRBD2 identical over 7 bases. V lost 6 bases to trimming and J lost 10 bases; unmatched junction nucleotides: 6. Per the germline V gene, CDR1 is ENHRY and CDR2 is SYGVKD. The CDR3 extends over 12 amino acids. CDR3 region: CAISGLVSEQFF. The CDR3, as DNA: TGTGCCATCAGCGGACTAGTCAGCGAGCAGTTCTTC.

The chain recombines TRBV5-1 with TRBJ2-6; 11 bases agree with TRBD1. CDR1 is SGHRS, CDR2 YFSETQ, per germline. V lost 4 bases and J lost 4; bases outside the gene matches: 7. The CDR3 spans 17 residues. CDR3 residues: CASSLGQGARGANVLTF. The DNA of the CDR3 is TGCGCCAGCAGCCTCGGACAGGGGGCGAGGGGGGCCAACGTCCTGACTTTC.

This clonotype was found a few times. V and J are TRBV3-1 and TRBJ2-3; 7 positions match TRBD1. V shed 5 bases, J shed 2 bases, and the junction held 4 bases outside the gene matches. The CDR3 is made up of 14 amino acids. CDR1 and CDR2 (germline): LGHDT, YNNKEL (reference sequence). The CDR3 loop reads CASSVGTDTDTQYF. For the CDR3, the DNA is TGTGCCAGCAGCGTCGGGACAGACACAGATACGCAGTATTTT.

The J gene is TRBJ2-3, the V gene TRBV25-1; TRBD2 matches 11 bases. Trimming at V came to 2 bases and at J to 6 bases, leaving 10 bases not matched to a gene. This CDR3 comprises 17 residues. Germline CDR1 MGHDK, CDR2 SYGVNS. CDR3 in amino acids: CASSEPQIAGGVDTQYF. Here the CDR3 DNA reads TGTGCCAGCAGTGAACCGCAAATAGCGGGAGGGGTTGATACGCAGTATTTT.

This chain uses TRBV5-1 with TRBJ2-1; a possible D gene is TRBD1 (6 bases). The V end was cut by 4 bases, the J end by 3 bases, with 23 bases between. This CDR3 has 18 amino acids. Germline V lookup: CDR1 SGHRS, CDR2 YFSETQ. The chain's CDR3 is CASSPLGQSVALYNEQFF. The CDR3 DNA sequence: TGCGCCAGCAGCCCTCTTGGACAGTCGGTCGCTCTCTACAATGAGCAGTTCTTC.

This chain links TRBV12-3 or TRBV12-4 with TRBJ2-1; TRBD2 is a possible D gene (8 bases). Between the trimmed V and J ends, which lost 3 bases and 6 bases, there was a span of 15 bases. This CDR3 region has 15 residues. The chain's CDR3 is CASSFSGAGGNEQFF. The CDR3 nucleotides are TGTGCCAGCAGTTTTAGCGGGGCAGGGGGCAATGAGCAGTTCTTC.

The chain links TRBV20-1 to TRBJ1-2, with D possibly being TRBD1 (5 bases). CDR1 and CDR2 from the germline V gene are DFQATT and SNEGSKA (reference sequence). The CDR3 totals 14 residues. Between the trimmed V and J ends, which lost 6 bases and 8 bases, there was a span of 22 bases. CDR3: CSAMGAGGLGGYTF. In DNA, the CDR3 is TGCAGTGCCATGGGCGCTGGGGGTTTGGGAGGCTACACCTTC.

This clonotype was observed a few times. This chain links TRBV10-2 with TRBJ2-5; TRBD2 matches 11 bases. This CDR3 has 13 amino acids. After removal of 6 bases from V and 5 bases from J, the junction contained 2 bases not matched to a gene. The germline V gene has CDR1 WSHSY and CDR2 SAAADI. CDR3 amino acids: CASRTSGGETQYF. The CDR3 region has the DNA TGCGCCAGCAGAACTAGCGGGGGTGAGACCCAGTACTTC.

This rearrangement joins TRBV6-2 or TRBV6-3 to TRBJ1-5, with 9 bases fitting TRBD1. Germline lookup yields CDR1 MNHEY and CDR2 SVGEGT. The CDR3 covers 14 residues. With 8 bases clipped from V and 6 bases from J, the junction kept 8 bases outside the gene matches. DNA for the CDR3: TGTGCCAGCGTGGGGACAGGGCCAAGTCAGCCCCAGCATTTT. The encoded protein is CASVGTGPSQPQHF.

This clonotype was seen just once. This sequence joins TRBV6-1 and TRBJ2-1; D is unresolved. The V gene lost 8 bases and the J gene lost 5 bases, with 10 bases spanning the gap. Looked up from germline, CDR1 is MNHNS and CDR2 is SASEGT. The CDR3 runs 12 residues. In nucleotides, the CDR3 is TGTGCCAGCTCAGCTTCTAACAATGAGCAGTTCTTC. Translation: CASSASNNEQFF.

The V gene is TRBV12-3 or TRBV12-4, the J gene TRBJ1-2; D unclear. The length of the CDR3 is 12 residues. The V end lost 4 bases, the J end lost 8 bases, and 11 bases lay between the germline ends. The CDR3 loop reads CASSSPRRGYTF. The DNA of the CDR3 is TGTGCCAGCAGTTCCCCAAGACGGGGCTACACCTTC.

In this sample, this clonotype turned up a few times. Here the CDR3 DNA reads TGTGCCAGCAGCTTAGAGACTAGCGGGACTCCTGAGCAGTTCTTC. It encodes CASSLETSGTPEQFF. V and J are TRBV7-2 and TRBJ2-1; 11 bases map to TRBD2. This CDR3 region has 15 residues. Germline CDR1 and CDR2: SGHTA and FQGNSA. V was pared by 1 base and J by 9 bases, with 5 bases of the junction left unmatched.

This clonotype was detected only a few times. The V call is TRBV11-2, the J call TRBJ2-7, with D perhaps matching TRBD1 or TRBD2 (5 bases each). V lost 4 bases, J lost 0 bases, and 16 bases lay in between. The CDR3 runs to 16 residues. Germline CDR1 is SGHAT and CDR2 is FQNNGV. The DNA of the CDR3 is TGTGCCAGCAGCTACTGGGGGATGCGGTCCTCCTACGAGCAGTACTTC. Translated, it gives CASSYWGMRSSYEQYF.

This clonotype turned up a few times. This rearrangement joins TRBV12-3 or TRBV12-4 to TRBJ2-7; no clear D. This CDR3 region has 13 residues. Trimming pared 4 bases from V and 0 bases from J, leaving 7 bases between. CDR3 residues: CASSSYHSYEQYF. CDR3 coding DNA: TGTGCCAGCAGTTCCTACCACTCCTACGAGCAGTACTTC.

This clonotype was counted a single time. This chain links TRBV7-8 with TRBJ2-3; 11 positions match TRBD2. Trimming at V came to 4 bases and at J to 4 bases, leaving 10 bases not matched to a gene. Germline values: CDR1 SGHVS, CDR2 FQNEAQ. The length of the CDR3 is 17 residues. Here the CDR3 reads CASSSSRLAGLADTQYF. The CDR3 DNA is TGTGCCAGCAGCTCCTCGCGACTAGCGGGGCTTGCAGATACGCAGTATTTT.

This clonotype was seen a handful of times. The chain carries TRBV12-3 or TRBV12-4 and TRBJ1-2; 7 bases are shared with TRBD1. The CDR3 has 13 amino acids. V gave up 5 bases and J gave up 6 bases; unmatched junction bases: 6. CDR3 region: CASSLRDSDGYTF. CDR3 nucleotides: TGTGCCAGCAGTCTCCGGGACAGTGATGGCTACACCTTC.

Comment on this clonotype: At one end, the junction sequence differs from germline, possibly due to a read error. The rearrangement joins TRBV20-1 to TRBJ2-6; 7 bases are a match to TRBD1. Per germline, CDR1 DFQATT and CDR2 SNEGSKA (reference sequence). The CDR3 has 16 residues. The CDR3 DNA reads TGCAGTGCATCCGGGACAGCCACCTCTGGGGCCAACGTCCGGACTTTC. This translates into CSASGTATSGANVRTF.

Notes on this clonotype: The junction departs from germline at one end; a sequencing error may be responsible. The rearrangement uses TRBV9 and TRBJ2-7; TRBD2 is a possible D gene (7 bases). The CDR3 spans 15 residues. Germline V lookup: CDR1 SGDLS, CDR2 YYNGEE. CDR3 amino acids: CAGSVEGGRSYEQYF. CDR3 DNA sequence: TGTGCCGGCAGCGTAGAGGGGGGGCGCTCCTACGAGCAGTACTTC. Combining the CDR3 with reference TRBV9 and TRBJ2-7 gives the whole variable domain DSGVTQTPKHLITATGQRVTLRCSPRSGDLSVYWYQQSLDQGLQFLIQYYNGEERAKGNILERFSAQQFPDLHSELNLSSLELGDSALYFCAGSVEGGRSYEQYFGPGTRLTVT.

The CDR3 nucleotides read TGTGCCAGCAGCCCCAGGAGGCTCCAAGAGACCCAGTACTTC. This codes for CASSPRRLQETQYF. The rearrangement links TRBV7-9 to TRBJ2-5; possibly TRBD2 for D (5 bases). CDR3 length equals 14 residues. The V end was cut by 5 bases, the J end by 1 base, with 11 bases between. The V gene's germline CDR1 is SEHNR and CDR2 FQNEAQ (reference sequence).

V is TRBV7-3 and J is TRBJ2-2, with D unresolved. With 3 bases removed from V and 2 bases from J, the gap between germline ends came to 16 bases. The germline V gene encodes CDR1 SGHTA and CDR2 FQGTGA. The CDR3 contains 17 residues. The CDR3 sequence is CASSLSGERPNTGELFF. The CDR3 DNA reads as TGTGCCAGCAGCTTGTCTGGGGAACGGCCCAACACCGGGGAGCTGTTTTTT.

The J gene is TRBJ2-5, the V gene TRBV7-9, with TRBD1 matching over 7 bases. This CDR3 comprises 14 residues. V was pared by 5 bases and J by 4 bases, with 7 bases of the junction left unmatched. CDR1 is SEHNR and CDR2 is FQNEAQ in the germline V gene (reference sequence). The CDR3 sequence: CASSRDSTRETQYF. CDR3 in DNA: TGTGCCAGCAGCCGGGACAGCACAAGAGAGACCCAGTACTTC.

The chain recombines TRBV11-2 with TRBJ2-5, with TRBD2 as a possible D gene (5 bases). Per germline, CDR1 SGHAT and CDR2 FQNNGV. The ends were cut back, 1 base at V and 10 bases at J, with 16 bases in the middle. CDR3 length: 14 residues. CDR3 amino acids: CASSLVRFEGNQYF. The CDR3 nucleotides are TGTGCCAGCAGCTTAGTCAGGTTTGAGGGAAACCAGTACTTC.

This clonotype was observed at least ten times. The genes are TRBV7-9 and TRBJ2-7; unclear D gene. V lost 5 bases to trimming and J lost 1 base, with 9 bases between them. CDR3 length: 13 amino acids. CDR1 is SEHNR, CDR2 FQNEAQ, per germline (reference sequence). The CDR3: CASSPGGSYEQYF. DNA for the CDR3: TGTGCCAGCAGCCCGGGCGGTTCCTACGAGCAGTACTTC. The whole variable domain, filled in from reference TRBV7-9 and TRBJ2-7, reads DTGVSQNPRHKITKRGQNVTFRCDPISEHNRLYWYRQTLGQGPEFLTYFQNEAQLEKSRLLSDRFSAERPKGSFSTLEIQRTEQGDSAMYLCASSPGGSYEQYFGPGTRLTVT.

A single count supports this clonotype. The chain couples TRBV10-3 to TRBJ2-1, with 7 bases aligning to TRBD1. Unmatched junction bases numbered 7, after V lost 9 bases and J lost 2 bases. Looked up from germline, CDR1 is ENHRY and CDR2 is SYGVKD. CDR3 size: 14 residues. The CDR3: CAIQPGQTYNEQFF. The CDR3 DNA is TGTGCCATTCAACCGGGACAGACCTACAATGAGCAGTTCTTC.

This chain connects TRBV25-1 to TRBJ2-7; TRBD2 aligns across 8 bases. The CDR3 runs 15 residues. J gave up 2 bases and V 4 bases, and 7 bases lay outside the gene matches. Germline V lookup: CDR1 MGHDK, CDR2 SYGVNS. Here the CDR3 DNA reads TGTGCCAGCAGTGTAGGGACTAGTGGGGCCTACGAGCAGTACTTC. Its protein is CASSVGTSGAYEQYF.

The chain links TRBV20-1 to TRBJ2-7; TRBD2 matches at 10 bases. The germline V gene encodes CDR1 DFQATT and CDR2 SNEGSKA (reference sequence). V gave up 3 bases and J gave up 4 bases; unmatched junction bases: 3. The CDR3 loop spans 13 amino acids. Here the CDR3 reads CSARKAGGYEQYF. CDR3 nucleotides: TGCAGTGCTAGGAAAGCGGGAGGGTACGAGCAGTACTTC.